Listed below are T cell receptor beta chains from one sample, sequenced in a study of T cell responses to AZD1222 COVID-19 vaccine. Generated by immunoSEQ multiplex PCR, the TCRdb table keeps only in-frame clones and is missing some. The table lists more than 80,000 clones, roughly 91% of them singletons. Sequencing was performed on peripheral blood, taken on day 0 of AZD1222 vaccination. The origin of the receptors is an adult in good health. The CDR3 runs from the conserved cysteine through the conserved F or W. D genes are given only for firm matches. Expanded clones are given a class, and other clones once, few, many or no size at all.

j_call clone_size d_call v_call cdr3_aa cdr3_nt
TRBJ1-4 - - TRBV7-9 CASSLGQANEKLFF TGTGCCAGCAGCCTGGGACAAGCTAATGAAAAACTGTTTTTT
TRBJ1-6 - - TRBV21-1 CASSATMRNSPLHF TGTGCCAGCAGCGCTACAATGCGGAATTCACCCCTCCACTTT
TRBJ1-2 - TRBD1 TRBV19 CASSQQGLDYGYTF TGTGCCAGTAGTCAACAGGGGTTGGACTATGGCTACACCTTC
TRBJ2-1 - TRBD2 TRBV5-1 CASSPGTSGVTQFF TGCGCCAGCAGCCCCGGCACTAGCGGGGTGACGCAGTTCTTC
TRBJ2-5 - - TRBV4-3 CASSQDRWQQETQYF TGCGCCAGCAGCCAAGATAGGTGGCAGCAAGAGACCCAGTACTTC
TRBJ1-1 - - TRBV7-9 CASSAGTPNTEAFF TGTGCCAGCAGCGCCGGGACCCCGAACACTGAAGCTTTCTTT
TRBJ2-1 - - TRBV5-4 CASSLDRYEQFF TGTGCCAGCAGCTTGGATCGCTATGAGCAGTTCTTC
TRBJ1-1 once - TRBV11-1 CASSPGGVNTEAFF TGTGCCAGCAGCCCGGGGGGCGTGAACACTGAAGCTTTCTTT
TRBJ1-2 - - TRBV29-1 CSASEGPGYTF TGCAGCGCCTCTGAGGGGCCTGGCTACACCTTC
TRBJ1-5 - - TRBV7-9 CASSLVIGLSNQPQHF TGTGCCAGCAGCTTAGTGATCGGACTTAGCAATCAGCCCCAGCATTTT
TRBJ1-4 - - TRBV15 CATSRAGFEKLFF TGTGCCACCAGCAGAGCGGGGTTTGAAAAACTGTTTTTT
TRBJ1-2 - - TRBV6-5 CASSYLGPTGKDGYTF TGTGCCAGCAGTTACCTCGGGCCGACGGGGAAGGATGGCTACACCTTC
TRBJ1-4 - TRBD1 TRBV6-5 CASSPRQGAREKLFF TGTGCCAGCAGCCCCCGACAGGGGGCTCGAGAAAAACTGTTTTTT
TRBJ2-5 - - TRBV10-3 CAISEVRVETQYF TGTGCCATCAGTGAGGTCAGGGTAGAGACCCAGTACTTC
TRBJ1-1 - - TRBV6-5 CASSARQGVPEAFF TGTGCCAGCAGCGCTCGGCAGGGTGTCCCAGAAGCTTTCTTT
TRBJ1-4 - - TRBV18 CASQPSGRLAKLFF TGTGCCAGCCAACCGTCGGGGAGGTTGGCGAAACTGTTTTTT
TRBJ2-3 - - TRBV6-5 CASSYLWDLNTQYF TGTGCCAGCAGTTACTTGTGGGACTTGAATACGCAGTATTTT
TRBJ1-2 - TRBD1 TRBV4-1 CASSPTGTAPSNYGYTF TGCGCCAGCAGCCCCACCGGGACAGCTCCTTCTAACTATGGCTACACCTTC